The present T cell receptor (beta chain) was sequenced within a study of spatial heterogeneity in lung cancer. This CDR3 comprises 18 residues. V was pared by 5 bases and J by 8 bases, with 27 bases between. Germline V lookup: CDR1 MNHEY, CDR2 SMNVEV (reference sequence). Noted time point: sample taken at primary tumor resection. The donors, 72 patients with untreated early-stage non-small cell lung cancer, provided the samples. This clonotype was seen at least ten times. MiXCR, run by TCRdb on the 5' RACE reads, gives a single entry per CDR3 protein. This table has some 83,000 distinct CDR3 sequences, about 8.5% appearing once.

V is TRBV27 and J is TRBJ2-2; D possibly matches TRBD1 or TRBD2 (5 bases each). The sequence came from a male donor with early-stage non-small cell lung cancer. Sequencing used PBMCs, obtained at surgery. DNA for the CDR3: TGTGCCAGCAGTGTCTGGGTCCAGGCCGGGATTCCAGGGGGGGAGCTGTTTTTT. It codes for CASSVWVQAGIPGGELFF.